Each of the 2 T cell receptor beta chains below was sequenced from the same sample in a study of blood T cell repertoires in COVID-19. Libraries were prepared by immunoSEQ multiplex PCR; TCRdb keeps only in-frame clonotypes and omits some of them. The data show tens of thousands of clones, nearly 90% seen once. The specimen sequenced was peripheral blood. The receptor set was obtained from a woman aged 60-75 years with COVID-19, enrolled during active disease.

This chain uses TRBV7-8 with TRBJ1-3; a weak D match, TRBD1 (6 bases). The germline V gene encodes CDR1 SGHVS and CDR2 FQNEAQ. Trimming removed 0 bases at V and 0 bases at J, with 9 bases between. The CDR3 extends over 16 amino acids. This CDR3 reads CASSLARRGSGNTIYF. The CDR3 nucleotides read TGTGCCAGCAGCTTAGCCCGCAGGGGCTCTGGAAACACCATATATTTT.

This clone showed up just a few times. This chain uses TRBV10-2 with TRBJ2-7; TRBD2 aligns across 9 bases. This CDR3 contains 14 residues. V shed 6 bases and J 3 bases; nucleotides not matched to a gene: 6. Germline V gene sequence: CDR1 WSHSY, CDR2 SAAADI. Here the CDR3 DNA reads TGCGCCAGCAGACGGACTAGCGATTACTACGAGCAGTACTTC. Protein sequence: CASRRTSDYYEQYF.